One sample yielded the 19 T cell receptor beta chains listed below, sequenced in a study of control samples from healthy donors and cancer patients (dated by TCRdb to between 2020 and 2021). Receptor libraries were prepared by the immunoSEQ multiplex PCR assay. TCRdb carries this immuneACCESS record with in-frame sequences only. Its versions omit some clonotypes, under half of them owing to an unresolved V gene in the studies checked, with the rest unexplained. The sample's records list about 200,000 clones. Approximately 2.2% of the sample rests with the top ten. The sample comprised blood. The receptors here all came from a woman aged 30 to 39 in good health.

The CDR3 sequence: CASSLASPTNEQFF. In DNA, the CDR3 is TGCGCCAGCAGCTTGGCCTCCCCGACGAATGAGCAGTTCTTC. The chain recombines TRBV5-1 with TRBJ2-1; D is uncertain. The CDR3 sequence is 14 residues long. In germline, CDR1 is SGHRS, CDR2 YFSETQ. Trimming took off 0 bases at V and 7 bases at J, with 11 bases between the two ends. Together with reference TRBV5-1 and TRBJ2-1, the CDR3 gives the full variable domain: KAGVTQTPRYLIKTRGQQVTLSCSPISGHRSVSWYQQTPGQGLQFLFEYFSETQRNKGNFPGRFSGRQFSNSRSEMNVSTLELGDSALYLCASSLASPTNEQFFGPGTRLTVL.

CDR3 DNA: TGTGCCATCAGTGAGTCGGGGCGGGGCTACACCTTC. It yields the protein CAISESGRGYTF. The chain carries TRBV10-3 and TRBJ1-2; a possible D gene is TRBD1 (5 bases). This CDR3 is 12 amino acids long. Between the trimmed V and J ends, which lost 0 bases and 8 bases, there was a span of 7 bases. The V gene's germline CDR1 is ENHRY and CDR2 SYGVKD.

The J gene is TRBJ2-1, the V gene TRBV10-1, with D maybe TRBD2 (6 bases). V lost 3 bases to trimming and J lost 2 bases, with 17 bases between them. The CDR3 runs to 17 residues. Germline CDR1 reads WNHNN; CDR2 reads SYGVQD (reference sequence). CDR3 sequence (DNA): TGCGCCAGCAGTGATAGCGGCTACCCGGGGCCCTACAATGAGCAGTTCTTC. It codes for CASSDSGYPGPYNEQFF.

The J gene is TRBJ1-1, the V gene TRBV19; possible D gene TRBD1, 5 bases. Looked up from germline, CDR1 is LNHDA and CDR2 is SQIVND (reference sequence). This CDR3 spans 15 amino acids. V was trimmed by 5 bases and J by 0 bases, leaving 13 bases between them. The CDR3 region is CASSPTGKVNTEAFF. The CDR3 coding sequence is TGTGCCAGTAGTCCCACAGGCAAAGTGAACACTGAAGCTTTCTTT. Supplemented by reference TRBV19 and TRBJ1-1, the full variable domain reads DGGITQSPKYLFRKEGQNVTLSCEQNLNHDAMYWYRQDPGQGLRLIYYSQIVNDFQKGDIAEGYSVSREKKESFPLTVTSAQKNPTAFYLCASSPTGKVNTEAFFGQGTRLTVV.

The chain links TRBV4-2 to TRBJ2-7, with TRBD2 matching over 8 bases. The CDR3 spans 16 residues. V trimming: 4 bases; J trimming: 3 bases; junction bases outside the gene matches: 11. Germline values: CDR1 LGHNA, CDR2 YNFKEQ. CDR3 region: CASSLYDGGAVYEQYF. The CDR3 DNA is TGTGCCAGCAGCCTATATGACGGGGGGGCCGTCTACGAGCAGTACTTC.

The chain joins TRBV7-9 to TRBJ1-1; D may be TRBD1 (6 bases). Germline V gene lookup returns CDR1 SEHNR and CDR2 FQNEAQ (reference sequence). Trimming cost V 5 bases and J 0 bases, with 10 bases left between them. The CDR3 loop spans 14 amino acids. The CDR3 loop is CASSKGGMNTEAFF. The CDR3 DNA sequence: TGTGCCAGCAGCAAGGGGGGAATGAACACTGAAGCTTTCTTT.

The chain employs TRBV5-4 and TRBJ1-5; unclear D gene. V gave up 0 bases and J gave up 4 bases, with 11 bases separating them. CDR1 SGHNT and CDR2 YYREEE come from the germline V gene (reference sequence). CDR3 size: 15 residues. The chain's CDR3 is CASSLAKEPNQPQHF. CDR3 nucleotide sequence: TGTGCCAGCAGCTTGGCCAAAGAGCCGAATCAGCCCCAGCATTTT. Looking up the rest from reference TRBV5-4 and TRBJ1-5 gives the full variable domain: ETGVTQSPTHLIKTRGQQVTLRCSSQSGHNTVSWYQQALGQGPQFIFQYYREEENGRGNFPPRFSGLQFPNYSSELNVNALELDDSALYLCASSLAKEPNQPQHFGDGTRLSIL.

The V and J genes are TRBV3-1 (or the pseudogene TRBV3-2) and TRBJ2-1; D unclear. Germline V lookup: CDR1 LGHDT, CDR2 YNNKEL (reference sequence). Between the trimmed V and J ends, which lost 4 bases and 7 bases, there was a span of 8 bases. The CDR3 is 12 residues long. This chain's CDR3 is CASSPVGNEQFF. CDR3 sequence (DNA): TGTGCCAGCAGCCCGGTCGGGAATGAGCAGTTCTTC.

This chain joins TRBV7-2 and TRBJ1-2, with D possibly being TRBD1 (6 bases). The CDR3 has 13 amino acids. V was clipped by 1 base and J by 7 bases, with 10 bases between them. Germline CDR1 and CDR2: SGHTA and FQGNSA. The DNA for the CDR3 is TGTGCCAGCAGCTTAGGACAGGTCCTTGGCTACACCTTC. It encodes CASSLGQVLGYTF.

The chain is built from TRBV4-2 and TRBJ2-3; 13 bases line up with TRBD2. The CDR3 is 18 residues long. J lost 0 bases, V lost 1 base, and 4 bases had no gene match. Germline V gene data show CDR1 as LGHNA and CDR2 as YNFKEQ. CDR3 amino acids: CASSQGLAGGPSTDTQYF. CDR3 nucleotide sequence: TGTGCCAGCAGCCAAGGACTAGCGGGGGGCCCTAGCACAGATACGCAGTATTTT.

The chain has TRBV18 and TRBJ1-1; D might be TRBD1 (5 bases). Trimming cost V 3 bases and J 4 bases, with 15 bases left between them. Per the germline V gene, CDR1 is KGHSH and CDR2 is LQKENI. The CDR3 spans 15 residues. The DNA for the CDR3 is TGTGCCAGCTCACCCTTTGGGGGGGAAGGCACTGAAGCTTTCTTT. It is translated as CASSPFGGEGTEAFF.

This chain links TRBV18 with TRBJ2-3, with D possibly TRBD1 on 6 matching bases. CDR1 KGHSH and CDR2 LQKENI come from the germline V gene. V was shortened by 3 bases and J by 7 bases, with 14 bases between the two germline ends. This CDR3 comprises 14 residues. In DNA, the CDR3 is TGTGCCAGCTCACCCACAGGGTCCTGGAATACGCAGTATTTT. Its translation: CASSPTGSWNTQYF. The full variable domain, its missing parts supplied by reference TRBV18 and TRBJ2-3, is NAGVMQNPRHLVRRRGQEARLRCSPMKGHSHVYWYRQLPEEGLKFMVYLQKENIIDESGMPKERFSAEFPKEGPSILRIQQVVRGDSAAYFCASSPTGSWNTQYFGPGTRLTVL.

V usage is TRBV27 and J usage is TRBJ2-7; D gene ambiguous. Per the germline V gene, CDR1 is MNHEY and CDR2 is SMNVEV (reference sequence). Trimming cost V 3 bases and J 2 bases, with 8 bases left between them. This CDR3 is built from 13 residues. The CDR3 bases are TGTGCCAGCAGTTTCGCAGCGACCTACGAGCAGTACTTC. Protein sequence: CASSFAATYEQYF.

The gene calls are TRBV5-6 and TRBJ1-2, with TRBD1 identical over 10 bases. The CDR3 sequence is 16 residues long. CDR1 is SGHDT, CDR2 YYEEEE, per germline. Trimming at V came to 2 bases and at J to 8 bases, leaving 12 bases not matched to a gene. This chain's CDR3 is CASSFRQGAVERGYTF. DNA of the CDR3: TGTGCCAGCAGCTTCCGACAGGGGGCCGTGGAAAGAGGCTACACCTTC.

The chain employs TRBV11-2 and TRBJ1-4; perhaps TRBD1 as D (5 bases). Per germline, CDR1 SGHAT and CDR2 FQNNGV. V shed 2 bases and J shed 7 bases, with 14 bases lying between them. The CDR3 is 15 residues long. CDR3 loop: CASSLYAHQGEKLFF. DNA of the CDR3: TGTGCCAGCAGCTTATACGCTCATCAGGGTGAAAAACTGTTTTTT.

V and J are TRBV28 and TRBJ1-6; 7 nucleotides align to TRBD1. The CDR3 sequence is 14 residues long. The J segment lost 18 bases and the V segment lost 4 bases, leaving 15 bases of the junction unmatched. CDR1 is MDHEN and CDR2 is SYDVKM in the germline V gene. CDR3 nucleotide sequence: TGTGCCAGCAGTTATCGACAGGGTAGCCTCCTATCCCACTTT. Protein: CASSYRQGSLLSHF.

The rearrangement links TRBV3-1 (or the pseudogene TRBV3-2) to TRBJ1-2; D is unresolved. The germline V gene has CDR1 LGHDT and CDR2 YNNKEL (reference sequence). The CDR3 spans 11 residues. The V gene lost 4 bases and the J gene lost 9 bases, with 9 bases spanning the gap. This chain's CDR3 is CASSRSTSYTF. CDR3 DNA sequence: TGTGCCAGCAGCCGGTCTACTAGCTACACCTTC.

The chain carries TRBV9 and TRBJ2-7, with 8 nucleotides matching TRBD1. J gave up 5 bases and V 4 bases, and 8 bases lay outside the gene matches. The germline CDR1 and CDR2 sequences are SGDLS and YYNGEE. The CDR3 loop spans 14 amino acids. CDR3 sequence: CASSPRTGPHEQYF. The CDR3 nucleotides are TGTGCCAGCAGCCCTCGGACAGGGCCACACGAGCAGTACTTC.

The rearrangement uses TRBV19 and TRBJ1-2, with D tentatively TRBD1 (6 bases). CDR1 and CDR2 from the germline V gene are LNHDA and SQIVND (reference sequence). This CDR3 contains 13 residues. V was shortened by 6 bases and J by 1 base, with 9 bases between the two germline ends. CDR3 sequence: CASSLDSNYGYTF. CDR3 nucleotides: TGTGCCAGTAGCCTGGACAGTAACTATGGCTACACCTTC. Filled out from reference TRBV19 and TRBJ1-2, the complete variable domain reads DGGITQSPKYLFRKEGQNVTLSCEQNLNHDAMYWYRQDPGQGLRLIYYSQIVNDFQKGDIAEGYSVSREKKESFPLTVTSAQKNPTAFYLCASSLDSNYGYTFGSGTRLTVV.